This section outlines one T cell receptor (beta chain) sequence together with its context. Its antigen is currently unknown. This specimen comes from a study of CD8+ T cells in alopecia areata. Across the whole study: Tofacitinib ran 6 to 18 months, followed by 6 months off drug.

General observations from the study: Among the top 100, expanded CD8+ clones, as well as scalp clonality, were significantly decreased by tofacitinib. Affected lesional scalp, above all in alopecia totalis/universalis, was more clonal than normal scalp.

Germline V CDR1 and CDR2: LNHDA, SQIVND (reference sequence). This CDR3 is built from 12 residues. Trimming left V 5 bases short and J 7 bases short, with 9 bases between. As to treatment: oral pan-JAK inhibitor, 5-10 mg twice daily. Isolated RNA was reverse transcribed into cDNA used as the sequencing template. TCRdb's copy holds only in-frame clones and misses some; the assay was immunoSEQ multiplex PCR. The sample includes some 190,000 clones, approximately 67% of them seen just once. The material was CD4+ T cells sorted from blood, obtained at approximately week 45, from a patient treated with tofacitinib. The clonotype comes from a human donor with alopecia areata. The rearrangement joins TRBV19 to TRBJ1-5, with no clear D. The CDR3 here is CASSERSQPQHF. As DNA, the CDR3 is TGTGCCAGTAGTGAACGCTCGCAGCCCCAGCATTTT. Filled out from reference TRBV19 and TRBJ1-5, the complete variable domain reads DGGITQSPKYLFRKEGQNVTLSCEQNLNHDAMYWYRQDPGQGLRLIYYSQIVNDFQKGDIAEGYSVSREKKESFPLTVTSAQKNPTAFYLCASSERSQPQHFGDGTRLSIL.